The text below deals with one TCR beta chain. Its antigen is currently unknown. Time point specified: baseline, week 1 (first vaccination visit). Documented treatment: pre-vaccination baseline after standard-of-care therapy. The sample originates from a study of a mutant IDH1 vaccine in newly diagnosed glioma. Study summary: Previous treatment comprised radiotherapy, temozolomide, or both, mostly both.

Clones were sequenced by immunoSEQ multiplex PCR, and TCRdb holds only the in-frame ones, with some missing. There are roughly 70,000 clones in the sample; over 70% occur only once, and 4% to 5.5% lies in the top ten. Looked up from germline, CDR1 is LNHDA and CDR2 is SQIVND (reference sequence). CDR3 length: 14 residues. V was trimmed by 1 base and J by 2 bases, leaving 9 bases between them. Study observations and caveats: The vaccine induced immune responses, and these occurred in 80% to 95% of patients.

The V gene is TRBV19, the J gene TRBJ2-7, with D tentatively TRBD2 (6 bases). The sequenced sample was peripheral blood mononuclear cells (PBMCs), obtained from a glioma patient treated with radiotherapy, temozolomide or both. The receptor was isolated from a woman aged 18-29 years with glioma. Some clones in this sample may be carry-over from other donors' samples. The CDR3 loop reads CASSIVGGTYEQYF. CDR3 coding DNA: TGTGCCAGTAGTATAGTTGGGGGGACCTACGAGCAGTACTTC.